This T cell receptor beta chain was found in a study of cytomegalovirus exposure and HLA in healthy donors. General study findings and limits: Further analysis, carried out later, found HLA-associated TCR beta chains more clonally expanded than equally common other chains.

Though nominally healthy at sampling, donors likely had unrecorded immune exposures. In its sample, this clone was seen a few times. What it recognizes is unknown. The PCR made use of 60 Vbeta and 13 Jbeta primers. TCRdb keeps only in-frame clones here, not all; method: immunoSEQ multiplex PCR. Among some 180,000 clones listed, around 80% were seen once. The CDR3 is 17 residues long. Germline CDR1 reads MGHRA; CDR2 reads YSYEKL. Trimming removed 1 base from V and 4 bases from J, with 16 bases in between. The TCR was taken from a girl aged 10-17 years in good health and CMV-seropositive. The specimen was PBMCs. The chain joins TRBV4-1 to TRBJ2-2, with D maybe TRBD2 (5 bases). CDR3 nucleotides: TGCGCCAGCAGCCAAGCGGGAAAACTAGTTAGCACCGGGGAGCTGTTTTTT. This translates into CASSQAGKLVSTGELFF.